What follows is one T cell receptor beta chain and its context. Source study methods: Scientists estimated how many nucleated cells there were by amplifying reference gene primers. Assay used: immunoSEQ multiplex PCR; TCRdb lists only in-frame clones, some missing. For V, J and clone size, that table is used; D and trimming come from the DNA. Here the sample spans 270,000 or so clones, under 90% being singletons. The germline CDR1 and CDR2 sequences are SGHTA and FQGNSA. Deletions cut 0 bases from V and 3 bases from J, with 9 bases between. The CDR3 is 15 amino acids. The data were obtained in a study of blood T cell repertoires in COVID-19. Study summary: Specimens from acute and convalescent COVID-19 originated in the United States, Italy and Spain. From T cells, B-cell-depleted T cells, or PBMCs came the material, which was cDNA or gDNA.

The sample consisted of peripheral blood. The receptor was isolated from a woman aged 18-29 years with acute or convalescent COVID-19. This chain links TRBV7-2 with TRBJ1-5, with a weak D call TRBD1 (6 bases). CDR3 region: CASSLAGTNNQPQHF. The DNA for the CDR3 is TGTGCCAGCAGCTTAGCTGGGACAAACAATCAGCCCCAGCATTTT.